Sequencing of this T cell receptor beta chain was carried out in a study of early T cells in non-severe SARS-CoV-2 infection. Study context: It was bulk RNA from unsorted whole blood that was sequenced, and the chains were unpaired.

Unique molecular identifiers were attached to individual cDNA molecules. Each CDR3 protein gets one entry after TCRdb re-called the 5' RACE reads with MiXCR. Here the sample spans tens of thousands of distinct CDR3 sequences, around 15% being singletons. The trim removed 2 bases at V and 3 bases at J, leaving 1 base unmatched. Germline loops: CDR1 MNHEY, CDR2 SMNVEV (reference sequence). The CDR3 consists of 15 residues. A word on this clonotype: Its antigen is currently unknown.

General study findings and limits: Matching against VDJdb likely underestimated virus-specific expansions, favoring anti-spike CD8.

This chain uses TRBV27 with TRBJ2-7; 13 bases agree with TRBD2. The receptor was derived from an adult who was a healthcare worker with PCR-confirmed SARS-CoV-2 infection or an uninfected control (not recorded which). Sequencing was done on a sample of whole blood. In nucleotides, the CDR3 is TGTGCCAGCAGTTTAGGGACTAGCGGGATCTACGAGCAGTACTTC. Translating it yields CASSLGTSGIYEQYF.